Below, 18 T cell receptor beta chains from the same sample are listed, as sequenced in a study of blood T cell repertoires in COVID-19. The table came from immunoSEQ multiplex PCR; TCRdb's copy has only in-frame clones and leaves some out. Of 200,000 or so clones in the sample, 65% to 85% are singletons; the top ten hold more than 9%. Input material: peripheral blood. All receptors derive from a woman at least 80 years old with acute or convalescent COVID-19.

This chain uses TRBV3-1 (or the pseudogene TRBV3-2) with TRBJ2-5; possible D gene TRBD1, 6 bases. Deletions cut 7 bases from V and 4 bases from J, with 13 bases between. The CDR3 totals 13 residues. Per germline, CDR1 LGHDT and CDR2 YNNKEL (reference sequence). The CDR3, as DNA: TGTGCCAGCACCGCCCAAGGGGGAGAGACCCAGTACTTC. It is translated as CASTAQGGETQYF.

The V gene is TRBV2, the J gene TRBJ2-2; D possibly corresponds to TRBD1 (6 bases). Germline V gene sequence: CDR1 SNHLY, CDR2 FYNNEI. The CDR3 sequence is 15 residues long. The V end lost 4 bases, the J end lost 6 bases, and 15 bases lay between the germline ends. CDR3 coding DNA: TGTGCCAGCAGTGTGCAGGGGCTTGGGCCCGGGGAGCTGTTTTTT. It encodes CASSVQGLGPGELFF. The entire variable domain, with the rest obtained from reference TRBV2 and TRBJ2-2, is as follows: EPEVTQTPSHQVTQMGQEVILRCVPISNHLYFYWYRQILGQKVEFLVSFYNNEISEKSEIFDDQFSVERPDGSNFTLKIRSTKLEDSAMYFCASSVQGLGPGELFFGEGSRLTVL.

The CDR3 DNA reads as TGTGCCAGTAGTATAAGGACAGCTAATGAAAAACTGTTTTTT. Protein: CASSIRTANEKLFF. J is TRBJ1-4 and V is TRBV19, with a weak D call TRBD1 (6 bases). The length of the CDR3 is 14 residues. Germline V gene sequence: CDR1 LNHDA, CDR2 SQIVND (reference sequence). The V and J ends lost 2 bases and 3 bases respectively, with 7 bases between them.

The genes are TRBV18 and TRBJ2-7; no firm D call. CDR1 KGHSH and CDR2 LQKENI come from the germline V gene. V was clipped by 2 bases and J by 6 bases, with 11 bases between them. The CDR3 sequence is 13 residues long. CDR3 protein: CASSPSEFREQYF. For the CDR3, the DNA is TGTGCCAGCTCACCAAGCGAGTTTCGCGAGCAGTACTTC. The entire variable domain, with the rest obtained from reference TRBV18 and TRBJ2-7, is as follows: NAGVMQNPRHLVRRRGQEARLRCSPMKGHSHVYWYRQLPEEGLKFMVYLQKENIIDESGMPKERFSAEFPKEGPSILRIQQVVRGDSAAYFCASSPSEFREQYFGPGTRLTVT.

The chain has TRBV7-2 and TRBJ2-3, with D maybe TRBD2 (6 bases). V was pared by 4 bases and J by 3 bases, with 14 bases between. Germline lookup yields CDR1 SGHTA and CDR2 FQGNSA. The CDR3 contains 15 residues. This CDR3 reads CASSSRKEGTDTQYF. The CDR3 nucleotides are TGTGCCAGCAGCTCCCGGAAGGAGGGGACAGATACGCAGTATTTT.

This clone showed up just a few times. The J gene is TRBJ2-7, the V gene TRBV5-4; TRBD2 aligns across 7 bases. CDR3 length: 15 amino acids. With V trimmed by 4 bases and J by 3 bases, 10 bases remained unmatched. The germline V gene has CDR1 SGHNT and CDR2 YYREEE (reference sequence). CDR3 in DNA: TGTGCCAGCAGCGGGGGAGGGAATACCCTCTACGAGCAGTACTTC. Amino acids: CASSGGGNTLYEQYF.

The J gene is TRBJ2-1, the V gene TRBV5-1; perhaps TRBD2 as D (5 bases). CDR1 is SGHRS and CDR2 is YFSETQ in the germline V gene. The V and J ends lost 3 bases and 2 bases respectively, with 15 bases between them. The CDR3 totals 16 residues. The CDR3 DNA is TGCGCCAGCAGCTCTGAGGGAACAGCCCCCTACAATGAGCAGTTCTTC. This sequence encodes CASSSEGTAPYNEQFF.

This chain uses TRBV18 with TRBJ2-3, with D unresolved. The CDR3 is made up of 15 amino acids. Germline assignment: CDR1 KGHSH and CDR2 LQKENI. The V end was cut by 3 bases, the J end by 0 bases, with 10 bases between. The CDR3 is CASSPQKTSTDTQYF. For the CDR3, the DNA is TGTGCCAGCTCACCCCAAAAGACTAGCACAGATACGCAGTATTTT.

A few counts support this clone. The chain's CDR3 is CASSLEAAGAGYTF. In nucleotides, the CDR3 is TGTGCCAGCAGCTTAGAGGCCGCGGGTGCTGGCTACACCTTC. The J gene is TRBJ1-2, the V gene TRBV11-3, with D unclear. The germline V and J ends were trimmed by 0 bases and 7 bases, with 12 bases remaining between them. This CDR3 region has 14 residues. Germline CDR1 SGHNT, CDR2 YENEEA.

In this sample, this clone turned up once. The chain employs TRBV28 and TRBJ1-2; D gene ambiguous. The CDR3 extends over 10 amino acids. The germline gives CDR1 MDHEN, CDR2 SYDVKM. The germline V and J ends were trimmed by 6 bases and 4 bases, with 3 bases remaining between them. CDR3 nucleotides: TGTGCCAGCAGCCTCTATGGCTACACCTTC. This encodes CASSLYGYTF.

For this clone: Other DNA sequences within the sample encode an identical CDR3. The chain recombines TRBV11-3 with TRBJ1-1; D might be TRBD1 (5 bases). V lost 0 bases and J lost 7, with 6 bases in between. The CDR3 is 12 amino acids. CDR1 is SGHNT, CDR2 YENEEA, per germline. This CDR3 reads CASSLEQGEAFF. In DNA, the CDR3 is TGTGCCAGCAGCTTAGAGCAGGGTGAAGCTTTCTTT.

The chain recombines TRBV5-4 with TRBJ1-1; no clear D gene. CDR3 length: 13 residues. Germline CDR1 SGHNT, CDR2 YYREEE (reference sequence). Trimming stripped 5 bases from V and 3 bases from J, with 11 bases between. The CDR3 spells CASRAGLDTEAFF. CDR3 coding DNA: TGTGCCAGCAGGGCGGGTTTGGACACTGAAGCTTTCTTT.

The genes are TRBV6-2 or TRBV6-3 and TRBJ2-5, with unresolved D. Trimming shortened V by 5 bases and J by 4 bases, and 11 bases separated the two germline ends. CDR1 and CDR2 (germline): MNHEY, SVGEGT. The CDR3 totals 13 residues. The CDR3 is CASSLGRSETQYF. The CDR3 bases are TGTGCCAGCAGTCTAGGCCGTTCAGAGACCCAGTACTTC.

The chain has TRBV7-9 and TRBJ1-2; D is ambiguous. Trimming cost V 3 bases and J 4 bases, with 18 bases left between them. The CDR3 is 16 amino acids. Germline lookup yields CDR1 SEHNR and CDR2 FQNEAQ (reference sequence). CDR3 nucleotide sequence: TGTGCCAGCAGCTTGCCTAGCCAGGTTATTGTCTATGGCTACACCTTC. The encoded protein is CASSLPSQVIVYGYTF. Full variable domain (outside the CDR3, taken from reference TRBV7-9 and TRBJ1-2): DTGVSQNPRHKITKRGQNVTFRCDPISEHNRLYWYRQTLGQGPEFLTYFQNEAQLEKSRLLSDRFSAERPKGSFSTLEIQRTEQGDSAMYLCASSLPSQVIVYGYTFGSGTRLTVV.

As for this clone: Mismatch with germline at one junction end may stem from a read error. The J gene is TRBJ2-5, the V gene TRBV7-7; tentatively, D is TRBD1 or TRBD2 (5 bases each). The germline V gene has CDR1 SSHAT and CDR2 FNYEAQ (reference sequence). This CDR3 is 13 amino acids long. In DNA form, the CDR3 reads TGTGCTAGCAGCTTACAGGATCGGGGGACCCAGTACTTC. Its translation is CASSLQDRGTQYF.

The chain joins TRBV28 to TRBJ1-1, with D possibly TRBD1 on 5 matching bases. V lost 4 bases and J lost 11, with 11 bases in between. The CDR3 runs to 11 residues. Germline assignment: CDR1 MDHEN and CDR2 SYDVKM. The CDR3 spells CASSSFSGAFF. CDR3 DNA sequence: TGTGCCAGCAGTTCTTTCTCAGGGGCTTTCTTT.

The V call is TRBV7-9, the J call TRBJ1-1; TRBD1 agrees at 7 bases. The CDR3 totals 14 residues. Germline V gene data show CDR1 as SEHNR and CDR2 as FQNEAQ (reference sequence). Losses at the gene ends were 5 bases for V and 0 bases for J; bases not matched to a gene: 3. The CDR3 region is CASSPDRVNTEAFF. DNA of the CDR3: TGTGCCAGCAGCCCCGACAGGGTGAACACTGAAGCTTTCTTT.

The rearrangement links TRBV19 to TRBJ2-5; D may be TRBD2 (6 bases). The V end was cut by 5 bases, the J end by 4 bases, with 14 bases between. This CDR3 region has 14 residues. Germline V gives CDR1 LNHDA, CDR2 SQIVND (reference sequence). This CDR3 is CASSLSGDLETQYF. Here the CDR3 DNA reads TGTGCCAGTAGTCTCTCGGGGGACTTAGAGACCCAGTACTTC.